This TCR beta chain derives from a study of T-cell memory formation after mild COVID-19. Study summary: In these data, TCR clusters were largely donor specific.

This clonotype has a count of ten or more. TCRdb processed the 5' RACE reads anew with MiXCR; each CDR3 protein has one entry. In the table there are 300,000 or so distinct CDR3 sequences, 15% to 20% of which are singletons. This CDR3 contains 14 residues. V gave up 2 bases and J gave up 2 bases, with 11 bases separating them. Per the germline V gene, CDR1 is SGDLS and CDR2 is YYNGEE. The rearrangement joins TRBV9 to TRBJ2-7; D is possibly TRBD1 or TRBD2 (5 bases each). The sequence came from a man between 18 and 29 years old who had mild COVID-19 (a few samples of this study predate the infection). Cell type and time point are not known. Sequencing was performed on PBMCs or a T cell subset sorted from them (not recorded which). The DNA of the CDR3 is TGTGCCAGCAGCGTGACACCGGGACCCTACGAGCAGTACTTC. It specifies CASSVTPGPYEQYF.